These T cell receptor beta chains were read from a single sample in a study of cytomegalovirus exposure and HLA in healthy donors. Assay: immunoSEQ multiplex PCR; the TCRdb copy retains only in-frame clones and omits some. The sample yields roughly 120,000 clones, 77% seen once. Material for sequencing was PBMCs. Receptors originate from a man aged 18 to 30 in good health and CMV-seropositive. Both conserved end residues are part of each CDR3. The D gene is left open where the match is weak. The size field is filled for only some rows; it gives once, few, many or a size class.

j_call v_call d_call clone_size cdr3_nt cdr3_aa
TRBJ2-1 TRBV10-3 NA NA TGTGCCATATCTTGGGGGGGCCGACTGAATGAGCAGTTCTTC CAISWGGRLNEQFF
TRBJ1-2 TRBV5-1 NA NA TGCGCCAGCAGCTTGGAGAGGGACTATGGCTACACCTTC CASSLERDYGYTF
TRBJ2-5 TRBV5-1 TRBD2 NA TGCGCCAGCAGCTTGCGGACTGGACTAGCGGGGCAAGAGACCCAGTACTTC CASSLRTGLAGQETQYF
TRBJ2-1 TRBV2 TRBD2 few TGTGCCAGCAAGGCTAGCGGGGGGGATTACAATGAGCAGTTCTTC CASKASGGDYNEQFF
TRBJ2-7 TRBV28 NA NA TGTGCCAGCAGTTTCCCCGTATTTCCCTACGAGCAGTACTTC CASSFPVFPYEQYF
TRBJ2-5 TRBV4-1 NA NA TGCGCCAGCAGCCAAGATCAGGGGGGTGGGGAGACCCAGTACTTC CASSQDQGGGETQYF
TRBJ2-1 TRBV9 TRBD2 NA TGTGCCAGCAGCGCCAGCGGGACCCCCTACAATGAGCAGTTCTTC CASSASGTPYNEQFF
TRBJ1-4 TRBV5-8 NA NA TGTGCCAGCAGCTTTTCGCGACAGGCTAATGAAAAACTGTTTTTT CASSFSRQANEKLFF
TRBJ1-1 TRBV5-1 NA NA TGCGCCAGCAGCTTGGAGACGGGGACTGAAGCTTTCTTT CASSLETGTEAFF
TRBJ1-5 TRBV18 TRBD1 once TGTGCCAGCTCACCATTACAGGGGGGAGAACCCCAGCATTTT CASSPLQGGEPQHF
TRBJ1-2 TRBV7-2 TRBD1 few TGTGCCAGCAGCTTAGCGGGACAGGTCGGGAGCTACACCTTC CASSLAGQVGSYTF
TRBJ1-5 TRBV2 NA NA TGTGCCAGCAGTGTTTCGGGAGGAGGACAAGGTAGCAATCAGCCCCAGCATTTT CASSVSGGGQGSNQPQHF
TRBJ2-5 TRBV29-1 NA few TGCAGCGTTGAAGGGGGGCGTGTGGAGACCCAGTACTTC CSVEGGRVETQYF
TRBJ2-7 TRBV4-1 TRBD1 NA TGCGCCAGCAGCCAACCCGGGACAGGGTCCATTTACGAGCAGTACTTC CASSQPGTGSIYEQYF
TRBJ2-3 TRBV18 NA NA TGTGCCAGCTCACCACAGGAGATTGTGGCAGATACGCAGTATTTT CASSPQEIVADTQYF
TRBJ1-4 TRBV19 TRBD1 NA TGTGCCAGTAGTAGTAGGGGGCTGGGAACTGAAAAACTGTTTTTT CASSSRGLGTEKLFF
TRBJ1-1 TRBV28 NA NA TGTGCCAGCAGTTTAGGCCCTCAGAACACTGAAGCTTTCTTT CASSLGPQNTEAFF
TRBJ1-2 TRBV28 NA NA TGTGCCAGCGAGAGAAACTATGGCTACACCTTC CASERNYGYTF
TRBJ1-1 TRBV6-6 NA NA TGTGCCAGCAGTTATCGGTCGGACACTGAAGCTTTCTTT CASSYRSDTEAFF
TRBJ1-1 TRBV15 TRBD1 few TGTGCCACCAGCAGAGGACAGGGGTTCGGGAACACTGAAGCTTTCTTT CATSRGQGFGNTEAFF
TRBJ2-1 TRBV9 NA few TGTGCCAGAACCCTAGCTATTGTGGAGCAGTTCTTC CARTLAIVEQFF
TRBJ1-2 TRBV28 NA NA TGTGCCAGCAGTTTATTCCACTCGGGAGATGGCTACACCTTC CASSLFHSGDGYTF
TRBJ1-5 TRBV6-5 TRBD1 NA TGTGCCAGCAGCGGGACAGGGGCTCAGCCCCAGCATTTT CASSGTGAQPQHF
TRBJ1-1 TRBV5-5 NA NA TGTGCCAGCAGCATCGGACAGCCCCACTTACCGAACACTGAAGCTTTCTTT CASSIGQPHLPNTEAFF
TRBJ1-5 TRBV18 NA NA TGTGCCAGCTCACCAGAATGGGGAGTTCATCAGCCCCAGCATTTT CASSPEWGVHQPQHF
TRBJ1-5 TRBV4-1 NA NA TGCGCCAGCAGCCAAGGCCCCCCGGTAGGCAATCAGCCCCAGCATTTT CASSQGPPVGNQPQHF
TRBJ1-1 TRBV5-6 NA few TGTGCCAGCAGCCTGTGGCCTGTCACTGAAGCTTTCTTT CASSLWPVTEAFF
TRBJ1-1 TRBV10-3 TRBD1 NA TGTGCCATCAGCCCAGGACAGGGAAACACTGAAGCTTTCTTT CAISPGQGNTEAFF
TRBJ1-4 TRBV5-1 NA NA TGCGCCAGCAGCCTTAACTACGCAACTAATGAAAAACTGTTTTTT CASSLNYATNEKLFF
TRBJ2-5 TRBV28 TRBD2 once TGTGCCAGCAGCTTACGGGGGGAGGCCGAGACCCAGTACTTC CASSLRGEAETQYF
TRBJ1-6 TRBV5-4 TRBD1 few TGTGCCAGCAGCGGAACAGGGGATCACTATAATTCACCCCTCCACTTT CASSGTGDHYNSPLHF
TRBJ2-1 TRBV11-2 TRBD2 once TGTGCCAGCAGCCTGGCTAGCGGGGGGGCCTCGGATGAGCAGTTCTTC CASSLASGGASDEQFF
TRBJ1-1 TRBV7-9 NA NA TGTGCCAGCAGCACGGTCGGACAATTGAACACTGAAGCTTTCTTT CASSTVGQLNTEAFF
TRBJ1-5 TRBV19 NA NA TGTGCCAGTAGTATACCAGGCCGCAATCAGCCCCAGCATTTT CASSIPGRNQPQHF
TRBJ2-3 TRBV14 TRBD1 NA TGTGCCAGCAGCCAAGTCCCGGGACAGGGTCCAATGGGCACAGATACGCAGTATTTT CASSQVPGQGPMGTDTQYF
TRBJ2-5 TRBV28 TRBD2 NA TGTGCCAGCAGTTCCTGGGGGGGAATTCCGACGGGGGAGACCCAGTACTTC CASSSWGGIPTGETQYF
TRBJ1-3 TRBV6-6 TRBD1 NA TGTGCCAGCAGTCCAGACAGGGACACTTCTGGAAACACCATATATTTT CASSPDRDTSGNTIYF
TRBJ1-2 TRBV5-1 TRBD1 NA TGCGCCAGCAGCTTGGGGGGGACAGCCTTAGTAAACTATGGCTACACCTTC CASSLGGTALVNYGYTF
TRBJ2-3 TRBV7-2 NA NA TGTGCCAGCAGAGCCGCGGGGCCGTATACGCAGTATTTT CASRAAGPYTQYF
TRBJ2-1 TRBV7-3 TRBD2 NA TGTGCCAGCAGCTCTCCGGAGGGACTAGCGACCTACAATGAGCAGTTCTTC CASSSPEGLATYNEQFF
TRBJ1-2 TRBV5-4 TRBD1 few TGTGCCAGCAGACTAGACAGGGAGGACGGCTACACCTTC CASRLDREDGYTF
TRBJ2-7 TRBV12-2 NA NA TGTGCAAGTCGCTTATATGGCCCCAGCGGGAGGGAGCCCTACGAGCAGTACTTC CASRLYGPSGREPYEQYF
TRBJ1-1 TRBV19 NA NA TGTGCCAGTAGTATCAACGAGGCAGGGGAAGCTTTCTTT CASSINEAGEAFF